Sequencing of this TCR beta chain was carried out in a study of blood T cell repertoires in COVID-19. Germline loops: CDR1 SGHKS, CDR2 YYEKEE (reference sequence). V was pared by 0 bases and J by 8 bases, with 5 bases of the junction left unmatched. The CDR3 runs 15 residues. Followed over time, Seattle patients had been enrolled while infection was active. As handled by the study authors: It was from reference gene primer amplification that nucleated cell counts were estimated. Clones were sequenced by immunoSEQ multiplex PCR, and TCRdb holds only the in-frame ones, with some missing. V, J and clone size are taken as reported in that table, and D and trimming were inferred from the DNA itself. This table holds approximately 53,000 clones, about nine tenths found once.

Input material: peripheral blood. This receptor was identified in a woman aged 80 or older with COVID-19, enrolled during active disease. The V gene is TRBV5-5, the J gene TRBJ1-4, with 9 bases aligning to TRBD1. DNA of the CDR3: TGTGCCAGCAGCTTGGACAGGGGGCGGGTCGAAAAACTGTTTTTT. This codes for CASSLDRGRVEKLFF.